This T cell receptor beta chain was found in a study of shared clonotypes between healthy human individuals. This clone appeared once. Generated by immunoSEQ multiplex PCR, the TCRdb table keeps only in-frame clones and is missing some. The sample yields under 1,900,000 clones, approximately 98.5% seen once. There are 16 residues in the CDR3. V lost 0 bases to trimming and J lost 7 bases, with 16 bases between them. Germline CDR1 reads LGHNA; CDR2 reads YSLEER. Input material: naive CD4+ T cells sorted from blood. Subset indicated: CD45RA+ positively selected. V gene TRBV4-3 combines with J gene TRBJ1-5; D is possibly TRBD1 (5 bases). This clonotype was sampled from a man aged 25-40 years in good health. This CDR3 is CASSQDLAGSRQPQHF. DNA for the CDR3: TGCGCCAGCAGCCAAGATTTGGCAGGGAGTAGACAGCCCCAGCATTTT.